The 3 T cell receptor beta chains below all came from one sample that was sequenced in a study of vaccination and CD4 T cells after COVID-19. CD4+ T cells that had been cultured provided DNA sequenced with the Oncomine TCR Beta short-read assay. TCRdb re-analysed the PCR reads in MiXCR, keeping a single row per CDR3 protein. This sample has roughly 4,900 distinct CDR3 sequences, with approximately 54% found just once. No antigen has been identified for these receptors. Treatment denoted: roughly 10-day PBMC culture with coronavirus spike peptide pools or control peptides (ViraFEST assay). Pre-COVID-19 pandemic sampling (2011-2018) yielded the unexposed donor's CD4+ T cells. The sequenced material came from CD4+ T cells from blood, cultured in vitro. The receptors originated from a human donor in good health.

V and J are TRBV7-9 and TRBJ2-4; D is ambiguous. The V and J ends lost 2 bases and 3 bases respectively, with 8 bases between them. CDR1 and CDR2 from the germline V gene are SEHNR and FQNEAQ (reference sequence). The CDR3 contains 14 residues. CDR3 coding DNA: TGTGCCAGCAGCTTAACGAGAGTCAAAAACATTCAGTACTTC. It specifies CASSLTRVKNIQYF. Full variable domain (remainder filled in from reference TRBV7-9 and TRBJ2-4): DTGVSQNPRHKITKRGQNVTFRCDPISEHNRLYWYRQTLGQGPEFLTYFQNEAQLEKSRLLSDRFSAERPKGSFSTLEIQRTEQGDSAMYLCASSLTRVKNIQYFGAGTRLSVL.

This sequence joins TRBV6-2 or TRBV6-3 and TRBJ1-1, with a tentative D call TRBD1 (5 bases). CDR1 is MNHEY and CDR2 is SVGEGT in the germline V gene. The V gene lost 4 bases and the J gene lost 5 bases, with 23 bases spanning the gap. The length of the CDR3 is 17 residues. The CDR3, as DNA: TGTGCCAGCAGTTCGACGGGCAGGAGGGGTAAGTTAACTGAAGCTTTCTTT. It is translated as CASSSTGRRGKLTEAFF.

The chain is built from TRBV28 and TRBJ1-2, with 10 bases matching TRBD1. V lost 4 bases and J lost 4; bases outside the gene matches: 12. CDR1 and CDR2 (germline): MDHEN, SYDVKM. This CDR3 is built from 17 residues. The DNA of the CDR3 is TGTGCCAGCAGTTCCGCGATCCGGGACAGGGGTGTCTATGGCTACACCTTC. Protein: CASSSAIRDRGVYGYTF.